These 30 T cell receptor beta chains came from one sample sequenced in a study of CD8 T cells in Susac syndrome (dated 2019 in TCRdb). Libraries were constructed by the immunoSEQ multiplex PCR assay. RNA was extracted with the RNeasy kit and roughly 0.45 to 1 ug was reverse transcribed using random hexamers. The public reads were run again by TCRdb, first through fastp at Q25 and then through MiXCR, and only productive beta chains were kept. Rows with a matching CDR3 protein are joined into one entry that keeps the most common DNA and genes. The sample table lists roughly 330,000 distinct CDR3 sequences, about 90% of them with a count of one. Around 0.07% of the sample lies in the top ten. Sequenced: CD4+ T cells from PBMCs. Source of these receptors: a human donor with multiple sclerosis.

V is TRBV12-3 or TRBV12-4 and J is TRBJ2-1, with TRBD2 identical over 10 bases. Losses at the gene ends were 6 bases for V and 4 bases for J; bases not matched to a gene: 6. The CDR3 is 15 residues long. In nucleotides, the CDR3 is TGTGCCAGCAGGATTACTAGCGGGATTTACAATGAGCAGTTCTTC. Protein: CASRITSGIYNEQFF.

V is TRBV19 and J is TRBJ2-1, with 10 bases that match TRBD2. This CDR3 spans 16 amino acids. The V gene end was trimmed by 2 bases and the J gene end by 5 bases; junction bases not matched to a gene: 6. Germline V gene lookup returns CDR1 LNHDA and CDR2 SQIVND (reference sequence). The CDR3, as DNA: TGTGCCAGTAGTATACAGCGGGGGGGCCTGAACAATGAGCAGTTCTTC. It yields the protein CASSIQRGGLNNEQFF. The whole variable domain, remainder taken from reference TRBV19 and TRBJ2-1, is DGGITQSPKYLFRKEGQNVTLSCEQNLNHDAMYWYRQDPGQGLRLIYYSQIVNDFQKGDIAEGYSVSREKKESFPLTVTSAQKNPTAFYLCASSIQRGGLNNEQFFGPGTRLTVL.

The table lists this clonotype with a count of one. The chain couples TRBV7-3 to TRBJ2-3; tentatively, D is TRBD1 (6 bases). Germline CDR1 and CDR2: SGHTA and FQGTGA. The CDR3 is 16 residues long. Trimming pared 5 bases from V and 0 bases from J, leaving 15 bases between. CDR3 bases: TGTGCCAGCAGCCCGGACAGTCCTTCTAGCACAGATACGCAGTATTTT. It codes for CASSPDSPSSTDTQYF.

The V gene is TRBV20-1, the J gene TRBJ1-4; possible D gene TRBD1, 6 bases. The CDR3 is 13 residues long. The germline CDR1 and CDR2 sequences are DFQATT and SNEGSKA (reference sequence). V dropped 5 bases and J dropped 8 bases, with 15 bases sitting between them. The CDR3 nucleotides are TGCAGTGCTGAAAGGGGGGCAGGAGAAAAACTGTTTTTT. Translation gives CSAERGAGEKLFF.

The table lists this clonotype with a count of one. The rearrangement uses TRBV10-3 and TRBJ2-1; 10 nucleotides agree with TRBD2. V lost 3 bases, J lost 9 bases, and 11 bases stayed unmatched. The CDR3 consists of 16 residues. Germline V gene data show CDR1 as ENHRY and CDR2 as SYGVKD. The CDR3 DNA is TGTGCCATCAGTGACCAACTAGCGGGACGTGGCATTGAGCAGTTCTTC. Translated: CAISDQLAGRGIEQFF.

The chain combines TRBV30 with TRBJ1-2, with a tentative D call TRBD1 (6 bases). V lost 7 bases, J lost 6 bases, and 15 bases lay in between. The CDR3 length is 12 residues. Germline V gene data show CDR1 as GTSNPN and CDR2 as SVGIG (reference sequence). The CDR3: CALLQGGDGYTF. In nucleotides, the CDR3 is TGTGCCTTACTACAGGGTGGGGATGGCTACACCTTC.

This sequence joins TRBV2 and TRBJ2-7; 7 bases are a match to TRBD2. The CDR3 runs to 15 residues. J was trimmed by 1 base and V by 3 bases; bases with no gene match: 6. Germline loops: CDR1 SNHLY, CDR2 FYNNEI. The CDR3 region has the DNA TGTGCCAGCAGTGATGGGCGGGGGAGATCCTACGAGCAGTACTTC. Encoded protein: CASSDGRGRSYEQYF.

The CDR3 DNA is TGCAGTGCTTGGGGTAGAGCCAAAAACATTCAGTACTTC. Translated: CSAWGRAKNIQYF. The chain is built from TRBV20-1 and TRBJ2-4; D is uncertain. Germline V gives CDR1 DFQATT, CDR2 SNEGSKA (reference sequence). V lost 5 bases, J lost 0 bases, and 8 bases lay in between. CDR3 length: 13 amino acids.

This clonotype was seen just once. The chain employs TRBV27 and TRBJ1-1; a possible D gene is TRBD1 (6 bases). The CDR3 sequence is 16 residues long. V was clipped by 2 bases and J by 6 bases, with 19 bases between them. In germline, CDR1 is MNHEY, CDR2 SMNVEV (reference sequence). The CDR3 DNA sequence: TGTGCCAGCAGTTTACTAACAGGGACCGGGTCCCCTGAAGCTTTCTTT. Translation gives CASSLLTGTGSPEAFF.

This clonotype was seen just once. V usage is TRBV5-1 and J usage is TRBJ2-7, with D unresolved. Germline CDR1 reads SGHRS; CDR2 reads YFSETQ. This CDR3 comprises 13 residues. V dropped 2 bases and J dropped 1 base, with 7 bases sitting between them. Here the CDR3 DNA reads TGCGCCAGCAGCTTTACAGTTTCCTACGAGCAGTACTTC. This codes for CASSFTVSYEQYF.

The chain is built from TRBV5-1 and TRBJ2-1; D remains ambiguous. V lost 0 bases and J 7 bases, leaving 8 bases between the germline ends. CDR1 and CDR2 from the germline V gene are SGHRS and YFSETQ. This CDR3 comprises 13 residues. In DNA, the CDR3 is TGCGCCAGCAGCTTGGGTGCTGAGAATGAGCAGTTCTTC. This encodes CASSLGAENEQFF.

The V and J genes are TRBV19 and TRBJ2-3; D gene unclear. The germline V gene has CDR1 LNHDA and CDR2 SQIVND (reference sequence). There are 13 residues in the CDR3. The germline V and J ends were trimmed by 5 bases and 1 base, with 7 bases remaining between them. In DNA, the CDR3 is TGTGCCAGTAGTCCCCTAGGCACAGATACGCAGTATTTT. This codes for CASSPLGTDTQYF. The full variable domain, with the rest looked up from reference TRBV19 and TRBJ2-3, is DGGITQSPKYLFRKEGQNVTLSCEQNLNHDAMYWYRQDPGQGLRLIYYSQIVNDFQKGDIAEGYSVSREKKESFPLTVTSAQKNPTAFYLCASSPLGTDTQYFGPGTRLTVL.

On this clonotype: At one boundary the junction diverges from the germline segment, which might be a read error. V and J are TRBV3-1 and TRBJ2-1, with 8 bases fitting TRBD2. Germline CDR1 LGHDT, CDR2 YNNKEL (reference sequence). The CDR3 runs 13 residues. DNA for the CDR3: TGTGCCAGCAGCCAAGGCCCCGGGACTAGGGGGTCCTTC. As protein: CASSQGPGTRGSF.

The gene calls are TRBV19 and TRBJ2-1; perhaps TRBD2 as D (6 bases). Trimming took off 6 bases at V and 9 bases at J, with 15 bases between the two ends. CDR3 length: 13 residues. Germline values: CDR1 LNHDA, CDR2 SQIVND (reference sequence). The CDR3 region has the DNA TGTGCCAGTAGCCCGACTAGTTTCGGTGAGCAGTTCTTC. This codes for CASSPTSFGEQFF.

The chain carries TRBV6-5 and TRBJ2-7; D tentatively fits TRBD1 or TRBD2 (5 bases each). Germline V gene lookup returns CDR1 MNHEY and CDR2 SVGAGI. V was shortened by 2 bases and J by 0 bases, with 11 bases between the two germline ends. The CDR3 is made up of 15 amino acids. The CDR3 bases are TGTGCCAGCAGTTACCAAGGGGACGGCTCCTACGAGCAGTACTTC. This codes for CASSYQGDGSYEQYF.

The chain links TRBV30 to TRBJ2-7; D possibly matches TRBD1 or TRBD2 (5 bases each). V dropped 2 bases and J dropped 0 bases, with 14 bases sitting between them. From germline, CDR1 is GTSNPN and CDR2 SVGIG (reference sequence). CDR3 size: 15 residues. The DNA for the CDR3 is TGTGCCTGGAGTCCCGGGACCGATAGCTCCTACGAGCAGTACTTC. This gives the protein CAWSPGTDSSYEQYF.

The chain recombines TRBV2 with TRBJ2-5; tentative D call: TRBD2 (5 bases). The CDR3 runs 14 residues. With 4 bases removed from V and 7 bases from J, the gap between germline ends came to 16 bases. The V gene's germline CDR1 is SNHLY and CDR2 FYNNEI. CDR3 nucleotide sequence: TGTGCCAGCAGTGCTAGCAGGTTCCCCTCGACCCAGTACTTC. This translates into CASSASRFPSTQYF.

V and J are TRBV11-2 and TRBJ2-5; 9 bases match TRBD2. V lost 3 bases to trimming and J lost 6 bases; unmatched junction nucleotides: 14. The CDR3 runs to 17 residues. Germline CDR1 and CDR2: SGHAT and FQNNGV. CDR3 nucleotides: TGTGCCAGCAGCTTCGGCGGGAGGGCCGGTATTTACAAGACCCAGTACTTC. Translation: CASSFGGRAGIYKTQYF.

The CDR3: CSARVGTGADTQYF. The CDR3 DNA reads as TGCAGTGCTAGAGTGGGAACAGGGGCAGATACGCAGTATTTT. The gene calls are TRBV20-1 and TRBJ2-3, with 7 bases aligning to TRBD1. Germline loops: CDR1 DFQATT, CDR2 SNEGSKA (reference sequence). The CDR3 is made up of 14 amino acids. The trim removed 1 base at V and 4 bases at J, leaving 5 bases unmatched.

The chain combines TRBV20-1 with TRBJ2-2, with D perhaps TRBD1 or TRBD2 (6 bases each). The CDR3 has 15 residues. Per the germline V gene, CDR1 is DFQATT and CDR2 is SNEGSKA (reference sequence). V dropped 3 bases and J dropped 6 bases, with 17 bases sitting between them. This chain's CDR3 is CSASDGRGLPGELFF. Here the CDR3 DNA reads TGCAGTGCTAGTGACGGCAGGGGACTTCCCGGGGAGCTGTTTTTT.

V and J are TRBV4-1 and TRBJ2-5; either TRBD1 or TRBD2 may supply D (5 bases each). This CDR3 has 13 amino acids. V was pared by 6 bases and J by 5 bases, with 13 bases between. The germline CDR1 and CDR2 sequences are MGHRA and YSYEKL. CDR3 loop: CASSEGRRETQYF. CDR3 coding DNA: TGCGCCAGCAGTGAGGGACGACGGGAGACCCAGTACTTC.

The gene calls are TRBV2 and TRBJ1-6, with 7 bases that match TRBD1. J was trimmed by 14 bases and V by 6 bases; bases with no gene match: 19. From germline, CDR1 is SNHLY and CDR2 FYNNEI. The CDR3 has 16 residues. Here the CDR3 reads CASRDQEGALGGALHF. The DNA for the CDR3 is TGTGCCAGCAGAGACCAGGAGGGGGCGCTTGGGGGGGCCCTCCACTTT.

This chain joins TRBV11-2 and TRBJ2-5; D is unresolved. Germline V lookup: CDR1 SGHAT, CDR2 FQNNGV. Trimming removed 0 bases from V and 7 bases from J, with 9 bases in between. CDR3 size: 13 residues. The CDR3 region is CASSLDVYGTQYF. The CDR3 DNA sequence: TGTGCCAGCAGCTTAGATGTCTACGGGACCCAGTACTTC.

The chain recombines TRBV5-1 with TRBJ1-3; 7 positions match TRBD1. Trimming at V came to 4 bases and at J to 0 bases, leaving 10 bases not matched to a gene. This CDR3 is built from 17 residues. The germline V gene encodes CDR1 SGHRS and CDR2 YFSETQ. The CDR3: CASSHGQTGYSGNTIYF. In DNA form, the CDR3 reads TGCGCCAGCAGCCATGGACAGACAGGGTACTCTGGAAACACCATATATTTT.

CDR3 nucleotide sequence: TGTGCCAGCAAAGGACGGACCTTCTCCTACAATGAGCAGTTCTTC. This codes for CASKGRTFSYNEQFF. The rearrangement links TRBV12-3 or TRBV12-4 to TRBJ2-1; no definite D call. The CDR3 covers 15 residues. With 7 bases removed from V and 0 bases from J, the gap between germline ends came to 13 bases.

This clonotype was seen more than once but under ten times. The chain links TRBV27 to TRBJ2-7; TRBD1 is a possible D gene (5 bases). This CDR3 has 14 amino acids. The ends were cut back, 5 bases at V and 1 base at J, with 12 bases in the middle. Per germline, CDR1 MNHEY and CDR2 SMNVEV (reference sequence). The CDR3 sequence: CASSPLGASYEQYF. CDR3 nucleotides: TGTGCCAGCAGTCCCTTAGGGGCGTCCTACGAGCAGTACTTC.

This CDR3 reads CASSLRVLAGPTDTQYF. The CDR3, as DNA: TGTGCCAGCAGCTTAAGAGTTCTGGCAGGACCCACAGATACGCAGTATTTT. This sequence joins TRBV11-2 and TRBJ2-3; no definite D call. Trimming shortened V by 2 bases and J by 2 bases, and 17 bases separated the two germline ends. The CDR3 covers 17 residues. Germline V gene sequence: CDR1 SGHAT, CDR2 FQNNGV.

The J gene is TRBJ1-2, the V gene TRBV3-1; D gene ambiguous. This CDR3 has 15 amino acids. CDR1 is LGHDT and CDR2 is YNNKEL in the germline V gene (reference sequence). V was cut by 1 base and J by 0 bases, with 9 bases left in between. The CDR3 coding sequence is TGTGCCAGCAGCCAAGGTCCGGATTCTAACTATGGCTACACCTTC. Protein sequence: CASSQGPDSNYGYTF.

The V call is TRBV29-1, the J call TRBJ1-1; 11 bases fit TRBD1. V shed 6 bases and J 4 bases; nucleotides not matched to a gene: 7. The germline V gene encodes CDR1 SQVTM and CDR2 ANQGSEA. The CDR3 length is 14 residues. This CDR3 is CSVGQGARITEAFF. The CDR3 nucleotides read TGCAGCGTCGGACAGGGGGCTAGAATCACTGAAGCTTTCTTT.

This CDR3 is CASSRQGATNTGELFF. The CDR3 nucleotides read TGCGCCAGCAGTAGACAGGGGGCTACGAACACCGGGGAGCTGTTTTTT. This chain uses TRBV5-1 with TRBJ2-2, with 10 positions matching TRBD1. CDR3 size: 16 residues. V shed 5 bases and J 0 bases; nucleotides not matched to a gene: 4. CDR1 SGHRS and CDR2 YFSETQ come from the germline V gene.